These 29 T cell receptor beta chains came from one sample sequenced in a study of response to subunit inactivated influenza vaccine. Using its own MiXCR run on the RT-PCR reads, TCRdb lists one record per CDR3 protein. This table holds fewer than 800,000 distinct CDR3 sequences, more than 15% found once. Material: PBMCs from blood, obtained roughly 13 days after vaccination. The receptors shown here come from a man in his fifties or sixties who received an inactivated influenza vaccine.

In regard to this clonotype: The junction departs from germline at one end; a sequencing error may be responsible. The chain joins TRBV7-2 to TRBJ2-7; the D is unclear. CDR1 and CDR2 (germline): SGHTA, FQGNSA. The CDR3 length is 15 residues. DNA of the CDR3: TGTGCCAGCAGCCCGACGACGGTGAGCTCCTACGATCAGTACTTC. It yields the protein CASSPTTVSSYDQYF.

The genes are TRBV5-6 and TRBJ2-1, with D perhaps matching TRBD2 (5 bases). The germline V and J ends were trimmed by 4 bases and 5 bases, with 10 bases remaining between them. The germline CDR1 and CDR2 sequences are SGHDT and YYEEEE. The CDR3 spans 13 residues. Here the CDR3 DNA reads TGTGCCAGCAGCCCCGACGGGAACAATGAGCAGTTCTTC. Translating gives CASSPDGNNEQFF.

CDR3 region: CASTTKGDYSYEQYF. In nucleotides, the CDR3 is TGTGCCAGCACTACCAAAGGGGACTATTCCTACGAGCAGTACTTC. The V call is TRBV6-1, the J call TRBJ2-7, with TRBD2 identical over 7 bases. Germline V gives CDR1 MNHNS, CDR2 SASEGT. V trimming: 7 bases; J trimming: 1 base; junction bases outside the gene matches: 10. CDR3 length equals 15 residues.

In its sample, this clonotype was seen a few times. The gene calls are TRBV6-2 or TRBV6-3 and TRBJ2-7; 8 positions match TRBD2. The CDR3 is made up of 16 amino acids. The germline CDR1 and CDR2 sequences are MNHEY and SVGEGT. With 3 bases clipped from V and 6 bases from J, the junction kept 13 bases outside the gene matches. CDR3 protein: CASSYPGSGRLSEQYF. As DNA, the CDR3 is TGTGCCAGCAGTTATCCCGGGAGCGGGAGACTCTCCGAGCAGTACTTC.

The rearrangement joins TRBV6-1 to TRBJ2-7; weak D call: TRBD1 (6 bases). The germline CDR1 and CDR2 sequences are MNHNS and SASEGT. The length of the CDR3 is 12 residues. V was cut by 8 bases and J by 7 bases, with 15 bases left in between. CDR3 coding DNA: TGTGCCAGCGCGCAGGGGATCTTGGAGCAGTACTTC. It is translated as CASAQGILEQYF.

This clonotype turned up a few times. The chain joins TRBV30 to TRBJ2-2; the D gene is possibly TRBD2 (5 bases). This CDR3 contains 15 residues. V lost 2 bases to trimming and J lost 7 bases, with 17 bases between them. Germline-derived CDR1 and CDR2 are GTSNPN and SVGIG (reference sequence). CDR3 protein: CAWSMGVLKGGELFF. CDR3 bases: TGTGCCTGGAGTATGGGAGTATTGAAGGGCGGGGAGCTGTTTTTT.

The V gene is TRBV7-8, the J gene TRBJ2-3; TRBD2 agrees at 9 bases. Germline CDR1 reads SGHVS; CDR2 reads FQNEAQ. The length of the CDR3 is 16 residues. The V and J ends lost 4 bases and 4 bases, in that order; junction bases with no gene match: 9. The CDR3 loop reads CASSSNIAGEADTQYF. In DNA form, the CDR3 reads TGTGCCAGCAGCTCCAACATAGCGGGAGAGGCAGATACGCAGTATTTT.

This clonotype was detected only a few times. V and J are TRBV20-1 and TRBJ2-1, with 7 nucleotides matching TRBD2. Germline CDR1 and CDR2: DFQATT and SNEGSKA (reference sequence). Trimming at V came to 8 bases and at J to 13 bases, leaving 17 bases not matched to a gene. The CDR3 has 13 amino acids. The CDR3 coding sequence is TGCAGTAGTGCCAGAGCCAGGGACTACGAACAGTTCTTC. Translated: CSSARARDYEQFF.

The V gene is TRBV6-5, the J gene TRBJ2-7, with D unresolved. V was cut by 3 bases and J by 5 bases, with 20 bases left in between. The CDR3 is 16 residues long. Germline V lookup: CDR1 MNHEY, CDR2 SVGAGI. The CDR3 bases are TGTGCCAGCAGTTATTCGATGGGGTTAGGTCCCCACGAGCAGTACTTC. Translating gives CASSYSMGLGPHEQYF.

This chain links TRBV28 with TRBJ2-3, with 9 bases aligning to TRBD2. Germline V gives CDR1 MDHEN, CDR2 SYDVKM. The CDR3 extends over 18 amino acids. The CDR3 DNA reads as TGTTCCGCCAGCAGTTTAATCCTAGCGGGGATGAGCACAGATACGCAGTATTTT. Protein product: CSASSLILAGMSTDTQYF.

In the case of this clonotype: At one end the junction does not follow the germline gene, possibly because of a read error. The V call is TRBV20-1, the J call TRBJ2-3; D ambiguous. The germline CDR1 and CDR2 sequences are DFQATT and SNEGSKA (reference sequence). The length of the CDR3 is 13 residues. The CDR3 DNA reads TGCAGTGCTAGACGTGTGGAAGCAGAGACGCAGTATTTT. Protein product: CSARRVEAETQYF.

The chain couples TRBV20-1 to TRBJ1-1, with a tentative D call TRBD1 (5 bases). With 6 bases removed from V and 0 bases from J, the gap between germline ends came to 23 bases. The length of the CDR3 is 17 residues. Germline values: CDR1 DFQATT, CDR2 SNEGSKA (reference sequence). The CDR3 sequence is CSANHPLQGNLNTEAFF. The DNA for the CDR3 is TGCAGTGCCAATCATCCGCTCCAGGGCAACTTGAACACTGAAGCTTTCTTT.

The chain links TRBV3-1 to TRBJ2-7, with 9 positions matching TRBD2. V was pared by 3 bases and J by 4 bases, with 7 bases of the junction left unmatched. The germline gives CDR1 LGHDT, CDR2 YNNKEL (reference sequence). The CDR3 extends over 15 amino acids. This CDR3 is CASSQGSGGMYEQYF. In DNA form, the CDR3 reads TGTGCCAGCAGCCAGGGAAGCGGGGGGATGTACGAGCAGTACTTC.

This clonotype was counted between two and nine times. The chain joins TRBV4-3 to TRBJ2-2; the D is unclear. Trimming stripped 2 bases from V and 4 bases from J, with 11 bases between. There are 15 residues in the CDR3. CDR1 and CDR2 (germline): LGHNA, YSLEER. In DNA, the CDR3 is TGCGCCAGCAGCCAATCCAGCTTTGGCACCGGGGAGCTGTTTTTT. Translating gives CASSQSSFGTGELFF.

This clonotype has a single count. This chain joins TRBV12-3 or TRBV12-4 and TRBJ2-1; D unresolved. This CDR3 is 11 amino acids long. Between the trimmed V and J ends, which lost 3 bases and 8 bases, there was a span of 5 bases. The CDR3 is CASSFRDEQFF. The CDR3 nucleotides are TGTGCCAGCAGTTTTCGAGATGAGCAGTTCTTC.

The J gene is TRBJ2-3, the V gene TRBV10-3; the D is unclear. The V and J ends lost 2 bases and 0 bases respectively, with 6 bases between them. Germline-derived CDR1 and CDR2 are ENHRY and SYGVKD. The CDR3 has 14 residues. In DNA form, the CDR3 reads TGTGCCATCAGTGAGCTCCTAAGCACAGATACGCAGTATTTT. Encoded protein: CAISELLSTDTQYF.

This clonotype occurred many times. The V call is TRBV12-3 or TRBV12-4, the J call TRBJ2-7, with D unresolved. This CDR3 comprises 14 residues. The V end was cut by 0 bases, the J end by 5 bases, with 11 bases between. The CDR3 DNA follows: TGTGCCAGCAGTTTAGCGGGTTTCGGTGACGAGCAGTACTTC. It codes for CASSLAGFGDEQYF.

In this sample, this clonotype turned up a few times. The gene calls are TRBV6-2 or TRBV6-3 and TRBJ1-2; D gene unclear. The CDR3 extends over 13 amino acids. The V gene's germline CDR1 is MNHEY and CDR2 SVGEGT. Trimming cost V 2 bases and J 1 base, with 5 bases left between them. In DNA, the CDR3 is TGTGCCAGCAGTTACGTTATTAACTATGGCTACACCTTC. Translation: CASSYVINYGYTF.

The gene calls are TRBV11-1 and TRBJ2-2; D may correspond to TRBD1 or TRBD2 (6 bases each). Per the germline V gene, CDR1 is SGHAT and CDR2 is FQDESV (reference sequence). Between the trimmed V and J ends, which lost 2 bases and 3 bases, there was a span of 19 bases. The CDR3 is 18 residues long. The CDR3 nucleotides are TGTGCCAGCAGCTTACCCAAGGGGGGAGTTTCATACACCGGGGAGCTGTTTTTT. This codes for CASSLPKGGVSYTGELFF. The whole variable domain, remainder taken from reference TRBV11-1 and TRBJ2-2, is EAEVAQSPRYKITEKSQAVAFWCDPISGHATLYWYRQILGQGPELLVQFQDESVVDDSQLPKDRFSAERLKGVDSTLKIQPAELGDSAMYLCASSLPKGGVSYTGELFFGEGSRLTVL.

V is TRBV15 and J is TRBJ2-1; 8 nucleotides agree with TRBD2. Germline V gene sequence: CDR1 LNHNV, CDR2 YYDKDF (reference sequence). The CDR3 covers 15 residues. The V and J ends lost 1 base and 6 bases, in that order; junction bases with no gene match: 5. The CDR3 nucleotides read TGTGCCACCAGCAGAGCTCGGACTAGCAGCAATGAGCAGTTCTTC. Its translation: CATSRARTSSNEQFF.

The V and J genes are TRBV7-9 and TRBJ2-1; D remains unclear. The CDR3 spans 15 residues. Germline loops: CDR1 SEHNR, CDR2 FQNEAQ (reference sequence). V was clipped by 4 bases and J by 2 bases, with 12 bases between them. CDR3 amino acids: CASSSPDGTYNEQFF. The DNA for the CDR3 is TGTGCCAGCAGCTCCCCGGACGGAACCTACAATGAGCAGTTCTTC.

The genes are TRBV7-2 and TRBJ2-7; the match to TRBD2 covers 7 bases. The germline V gene has CDR1 SGHTA and CDR2 FQGNSA. The CDR3 extends over 14 amino acids. The trim removed 1 base at V and 5 bases at J, leaving 5 bases unmatched. The CDR3 region is CASSLVGLVNEQYF. CDR3 sequence (DNA): TGTGCCAGCAGCTTAGTAGGACTAGTAAACGAGCAGTACTTC.

J is TRBJ2-7 and V is TRBV18; the D is unclear. Germline-derived CDR1 and CDR2 are KGHSH and LQKENI. There are 14 residues in the CDR3. V lost 3 bases and J lost 3, with 12 bases in between. CDR3 loop: CASSPGRGNYEQYF. CDR3 DNA: TGTGCCAGCTCACCCGGTCGCGGAAACTACGAGCAGTACTTC.

This clonotype was detected only a few times. V usage is TRBV5-1 and J usage is TRBJ2-2; 8 positions match TRBD1. The CDR3 contains 15 residues. Germline values: CDR1 SGHRS, CDR2 YFSETQ. The trim removed 4 bases at V and 5 bases at J, leaving 7 bases unmatched. The CDR3 nucleotides are TGCGCCAGCAGCCGGACAGGGCGACGAACCGGGGAGCTGTTTTTT. Translation gives CASSRTGRRTGELFF.

The sample holds a few counts of this clonotype. This sequence joins TRBV7-9 and TRBJ2-3; D may be TRBD2 (6 bases). This CDR3 has 14 residues. Germline V gene data show CDR1 as SEHNR and CDR2 as FQNEAQ (reference sequence). V lost 5 bases and J 2 bases, leaving 11 bases between the germline ends. The CDR3 bases are TGTGCCAGCAGCCCCGCGGGACCCACAGATACGCAGTATTTT. It specifies CASSPAGPTDTQYF.

This clonotype occurred a few times. This chain links TRBV18 with TRBJ1-1, with 7 bases aligning to TRBD1. Unmatched junction bases numbered 5, after V lost 6 bases and J lost 7 bases. The germline V gene encodes CDR1 KGHSH and CDR2 LQKENI. This CDR3 region has 12 residues. CDR3 sequence reads: CASSDRIVEAFF. The CDR3 bases are TGTGCCAGCTCGGACAGGATTGTTGAAGCTTTCTTT.

V is TRBV30 and J is TRBJ1-2; D is perhaps TRBD1 (5 bases). CDR1 GTSNPN and CDR2 SVGIG come from the germline V gene (reference sequence). V lost 0 bases to trimming and J lost 4 bases, with 15 bases between them. There are 15 residues in the CDR3. CDR3 in DNA: TGTGCCTGGAGTGTCAGAGGCAGGGTCGCCTATGGCTACACCTTC. Its translation: CAWSVRGRVAYGYTF.

The rearrangement links TRBV20-1 to TRBJ2-5; 16 bases are shared with TRBD2. Germline lookup yields CDR1 DFQATT and CDR2 SNEGSKA (reference sequence). The J segment lost 4 bases and the V segment lost 4 bases, leaving 6 bases of the junction unmatched. CDR3 length: 16 residues. CDR3 in DNA: TGCAGTGCTACTGGGACTAGCGGGAGGGAGGGAGAGACCCAGTACTTC. Amino acids: CSATGTSGREGETQYF.

Only a few counts were recorded for this clonotype. V gene TRBV10-3 combines with J gene TRBJ2-7, with D possibly being TRBD1 or TRBD2 (5 bases each). The CDR3 has 14 residues. Germline-derived CDR1 and CDR2 are ENHRY and SYGVKD. The V end was cut by 2 bases, the J end by 3 bases, with 11 bases between. This chain's CDR3 is CAISEQMGDYEQYF. The CDR3 region has the DNA TGTGCCATCAGTGAGCAAATGGGGGACTACGAGCAGTACTTC.